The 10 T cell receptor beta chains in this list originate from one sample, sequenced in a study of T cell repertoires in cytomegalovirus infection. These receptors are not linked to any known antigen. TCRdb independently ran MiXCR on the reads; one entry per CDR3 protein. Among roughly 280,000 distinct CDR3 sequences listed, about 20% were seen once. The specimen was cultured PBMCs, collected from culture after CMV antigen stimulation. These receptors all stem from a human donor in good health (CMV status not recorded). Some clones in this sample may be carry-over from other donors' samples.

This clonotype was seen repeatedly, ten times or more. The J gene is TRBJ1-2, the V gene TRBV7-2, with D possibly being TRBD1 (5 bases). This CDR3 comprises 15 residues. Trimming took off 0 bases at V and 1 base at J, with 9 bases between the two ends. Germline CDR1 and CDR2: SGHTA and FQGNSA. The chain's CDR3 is CASSLARGGNYGYTF. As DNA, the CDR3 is TGTGCCAGCAGCTTAGCCCGCGGGGGTAACTATGGCTACACCTTC.

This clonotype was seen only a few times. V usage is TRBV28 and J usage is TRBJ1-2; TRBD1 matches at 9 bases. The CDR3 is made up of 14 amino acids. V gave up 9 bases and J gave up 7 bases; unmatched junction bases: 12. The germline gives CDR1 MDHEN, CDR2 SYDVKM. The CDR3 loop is CASRETGGRVGYTF. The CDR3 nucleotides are TGTGCCAGTCGGGAGACAGGGGGACGGGTTGGCTACACCTTC.

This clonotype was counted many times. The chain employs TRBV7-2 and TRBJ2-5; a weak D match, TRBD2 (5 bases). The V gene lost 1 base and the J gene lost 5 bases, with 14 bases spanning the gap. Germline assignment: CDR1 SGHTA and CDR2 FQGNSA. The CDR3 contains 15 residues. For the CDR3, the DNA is TGTGCCAGCAGCTTAGAAGGACGGAGGTCGGAGACCCAGTACTTC. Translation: CASSLEGRRSETQYF.

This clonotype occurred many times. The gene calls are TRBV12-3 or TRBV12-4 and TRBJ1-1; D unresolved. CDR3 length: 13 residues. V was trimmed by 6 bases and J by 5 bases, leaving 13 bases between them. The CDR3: CASSKTRGTEAFF. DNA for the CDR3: TGTGCCAGCAGCAAAACTCGAGGGACTGAAGCTTTCTTT.

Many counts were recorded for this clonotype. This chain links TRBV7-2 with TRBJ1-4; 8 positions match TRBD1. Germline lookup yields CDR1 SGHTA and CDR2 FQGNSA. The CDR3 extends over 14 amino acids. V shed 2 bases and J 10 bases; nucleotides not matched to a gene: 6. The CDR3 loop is CASSLKDRVGKLFF. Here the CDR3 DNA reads TGTGCCAGCAGCTTAAAGGACAGGGTGGGAAAACTGTTTTTT.

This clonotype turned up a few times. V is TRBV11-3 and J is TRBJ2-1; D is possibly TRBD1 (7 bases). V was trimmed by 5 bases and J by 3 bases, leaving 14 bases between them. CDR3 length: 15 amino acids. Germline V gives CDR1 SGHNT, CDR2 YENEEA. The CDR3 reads CASSTHRGGYNEQFF. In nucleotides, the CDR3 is TGTGCCAGCAGCACCCACAGGGGAGGCTACAATGAGCAGTTCTTC.

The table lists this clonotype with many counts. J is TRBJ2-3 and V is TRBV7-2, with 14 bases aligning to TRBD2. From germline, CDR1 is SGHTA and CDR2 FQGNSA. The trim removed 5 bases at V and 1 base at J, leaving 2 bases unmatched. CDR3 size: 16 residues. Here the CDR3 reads CASSTGLAGGTDTQYF. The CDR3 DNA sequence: TGTGCCAGCAGCACGGGACTAGCGGGGGGCACAGATACGCAGTATTTT.

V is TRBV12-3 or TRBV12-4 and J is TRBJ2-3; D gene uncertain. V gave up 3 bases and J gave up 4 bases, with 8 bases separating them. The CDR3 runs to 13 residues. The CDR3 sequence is CASSLLASDTQYF. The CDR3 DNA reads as TGTGCCAGCAGTTTGTTAGCCTCAGATACGCAGTATTTT.

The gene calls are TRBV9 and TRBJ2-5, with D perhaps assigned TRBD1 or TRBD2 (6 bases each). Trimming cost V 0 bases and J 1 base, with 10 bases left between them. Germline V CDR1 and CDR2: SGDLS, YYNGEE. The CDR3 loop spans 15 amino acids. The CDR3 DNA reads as TGTGCCAGCAGCGTAGGAGGAGGGGGCCAAGAGACCCAGTACTTC. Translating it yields CASSVGGGGQETQYF.

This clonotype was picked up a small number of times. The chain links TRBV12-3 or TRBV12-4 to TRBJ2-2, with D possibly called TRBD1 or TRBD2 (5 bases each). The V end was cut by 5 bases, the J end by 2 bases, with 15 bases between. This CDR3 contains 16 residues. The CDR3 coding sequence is TGTGCCAGCAGTGAAAGTACCGGGGCCAACACCGGGGAGCTGTTTTTT. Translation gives CASSESTGANTGELFF.